This passage covers 18 T cell receptor beta chains from one sample sequenced in a study of blood T cell repertoires in COVID-19. Repertoires were generated with immunoSEQ multiplex PCR, while TCRdb's copy carries only in-frame clones and drops some. The table includes 360,000 or so clones, over 85% detected once. Sample: peripheral blood. The source is a woman aged 60-70 years with COVID-19, enrolled during active disease.

V and J are TRBV19 and TRBJ1-5; TRBD1 is a possible D gene (6 bases). This CDR3 has 15 residues. Trimming removed 5 bases from V and 7 bases from J, with 18 bases in between. The germline gives CDR1 LNHDA, CDR2 SQIVND (reference sequence). CDR3 coding DNA: TGTGCCAGTAGTCGACAGGCGACTGGGGGCCAGCCCCAGCATTTT. Its protein product is CASSRQATGGQPQHF.

The rearrangement uses TRBV11-2 and TRBJ2-1; D gene ambiguous. The CDR3 extends over 12 amino acids. Trimming stripped 6 bases from V and 6 bases from J, with 9 bases between. In germline, CDR1 is SGHAT, CDR2 FQNNGV. DNA of the CDR3: TGTGCCAGCAGAATAAATCCCAATGAGCAGTTCTTC. It translates to CASRINPNEQFF.

The genes are TRBV3-1 (or the pseudogene TRBV3-2) and TRBJ2-3, with 7 bases lining up with TRBD2. Looked up from germline, CDR1 is LGHDT and CDR2 is YNNKEL (reference sequence). The V segment lost 4 bases and the J segment 0 bases; nucleotides outside the gene matches: 4. The CDR3 extends over 15 amino acids. The CDR3 DNA follows: TGTGCCAGCAGCCGACCGGGGGGAAGCACAGATACGCAGTATTTT. It encodes CASSRPGGSTDTQYF.

The genes are TRBV20-1 and TRBJ1-2; 8 bases line up with TRBD1. This CDR3 is built from 11 residues. V gave up 6 bases and J gave up 6 bases; unmatched junction bases: 3. Per germline, CDR1 DFQATT and CDR2 SNEGSKA (reference sequence). CDR3 region: CSATGGNGYTF. The CDR3 DNA is TGCAGTGCAACAGGGGGTAATGGCTACACCTTC.

The genes are TRBV29-1 and TRBJ1-2, with 7 bases fitting TRBD1. V shed 6 bases and J 3 bases; nucleotides not matched to a gene: 13. The germline CDR1 and CDR2 sequences are SQVTM and ANQGSEA. This CDR3 spans 15 amino acids. CDR3 DNA sequence: TGCAGCGTGGGGTTTTGGACAGGATCGGACTATGGCTACACCTTC. It codes for CSVGFWTGSDYGYTF.

With respect to this clone: A much larger clonotype is one base distant, so this may be a read error. The V and J genes are TRBV12-3 or TRBV12-4 and TRBJ1-2; D may be TRBD1 (6 bases). CDR3 length equals 13 residues. Trimming removed 4 bases at V and 3 bases at J, with 9 bases between. The CDR3 is CASSSGVDYGYTF. CDR3 in DNA: TGTGCCAGCAGTTCAGGGGTCGACTATGGCTACACCTTC.

This clone was detected a few times. This chain joins TRBV6-5 and TRBJ1-2; D unresolved. Trimming left V 3 bases short and J 8 bases short, with 7 bases between. The CDR3 spans 11 residues. CDR1 MNHEY and CDR2 SVGAGI come from the germline V gene. CDR3 amino acids: CASSYLGGYTF. The CDR3 DNA follows: TGTGCCAGCAGTTATCTAGGAGGCTACACCTTC.

The chain recombines TRBV7-2 with TRBJ2-3; D possibly corresponds to TRBD2 (5 bases). The CDR3 length is 15 residues. V gave up 2 bases and J gave up 0 bases, with 9 bases separating them. In germline, CDR1 is SGHTA, CDR2 FQGNSA. CDR3 DNA sequence: TGTGCCAGCAGCTTAATCGGGGATAGCACAGATACGCAGTATTTT. Translated: CASSLIGDSTDTQYF.

The rearrangement joins TRBV7-9 to TRBJ1-5; 9 bases align to TRBD1. Unmatched junction bases numbered 5, after V lost 5 bases and J lost 3 bases. The CDR3 extends over 15 amino acids. The germline V gene has CDR1 SEHNR and CDR2 FQNEAQ (reference sequence). CDR3 amino acids: CASSPGTGYNQPQHF. In DNA, the CDR3 is TGTGCCAGCAGCCCAGGGACAGGGTACAATCAGCCCCAGCATTTT. Drawing the rest from reference TRBV7-9 and TRBJ1-5, the complete variable domain is DTGVSQNPRHKITKRGQNVTFRCDPISEHNRLYWYRQTLGQGPEFLTYFQNEAQLEKSRLLSDRFSAERPKGSFSTLEIQRTEQGDSAMYLCASSPGTGYNQPQHFGDGTRLSIL.

The CDR3 DNA follows: TGTGCCAGCAGCCAAGGACTAGCGGGGGGTGATACGCAGTATTTT. This codes for CASSQGLAGGDTQYF. The chain has TRBV3-1 (or the pseudogene TRBV3-2) and TRBJ2-3, with TRBD2 matching over 13 bases. Looked up from germline, CDR1 is LGHDT and CDR2 is YNNKEL (reference sequence). This CDR3 is 15 amino acids long. The V gene end was trimmed by 1 base and the J gene end by 6 bases; junction bases not matched to a gene: 1.

The V gene is TRBV4-1, the J gene TRBJ1-6; D not certain. The CDR3 sequence is 17 residues long. Germline values: CDR1 MGHRA, CDR2 YSYEKL. The ends were cut back, 3 bases at V and 6 bases at J, with 18 bases in the middle. The CDR3 reads CASSQNQALVFNSPLHF. In nucleotides, the CDR3 is TGCGCCAGCAGCCAGAACCAGGCCTTGGTGTTTAATTCACCCCTCCACTTT.

The rearrangement links TRBV9 to TRBJ1-1, with D tentatively TRBD1 (5 bases). Between the trimmed V and J ends, which lost 4 bases and 3 bases, there was a span of 16 bases. The CDR3 length is 15 residues. Per the germline V gene, CDR1 is SGDLS and CDR2 is YYNGEE. The chain's CDR3 is CASSPPGGRHTEAFF. CDR3 DNA: TGTGCCAGCAGCCCCCCCGGGGGAAGGCACACTGAAGCTTTCTTT.

This chain links TRBV19 with TRBJ1-5; D perhaps matches TRBD1 (5 bases). CDR3 size: 15 residues. Germline V gene sequence: CDR1 LNHDA, CDR2 SQIVND (reference sequence). V shed 4 bases and J shed 7 bases, with 17 bases lying between them. This CDR3 reads CASSTPTGGRQPQHF. For the CDR3, the DNA is TGTGCCAGTAGTACCCCAACAGGAGGGAGGCAGCCCCAGCATTTT.

V usage is TRBV5-1 and J usage is TRBJ2-7; no reliable D call. Germline V lookup: CDR1 SGHRS, CDR2 YFSETQ. The length of the CDR3 is 13 residues. The V end was cut by 1 base, the J end by 2 bases, with 7 bases between. The CDR3 region has the DNA TGCGCCAGCAGCTTGACAGCAGCCTACGAGCAGTACTTC. Translation: CASSLTAAYEQYF.

The chain uses TRBV24-1 and TRBJ2-3, with D perhaps matching TRBD1 (6 bases). Germline CDR1 KGHDR, CDR2 SFDVKD. Deletions cut 7 bases from V and 4 bases from J, with 14 bases between. The CDR3 totals 14 residues. This CDR3 is CATSAPRQADTQYF. DNA of the CDR3: TGTGCCACCAGCGCCCCCCGACAGGCAGATACGCAGTATTTT.

The chain has TRBV20-1 and TRBJ1-1; tentative D call: TRBD1 (5 bases). The CDR3 contains 14 residues. V was clipped by 3 bases and J by 5 bases, with 16 bases between them. Germline values: CDR1 DFQATT, CDR2 SNEGSKA (reference sequence). CDR3 region: CSASGAPGITEAFF. DNA of the CDR3: TGCAGTGCTAGTGGGGCCCCGGGGATAACTGAAGCTTTCTTT.

The gene calls are TRBV7-9 and TRBJ2-5, with TRBD1 identical over 7 bases. After removal of 4 bases from V and 4 bases from J, the junction contained 3 bases not matched to a gene. Germline CDR1 SEHNR, CDR2 FQNEAQ (reference sequence). The CDR3 length is 13 residues. The CDR3 sequence is CASSSQGVETQYF. The DNA of the CDR3 is TGTGCCAGCAGCTCCCAGGGGGTAGAGACCCAGTACTTC.

A single count supports this clone. The chain links TRBV19 to TRBJ1-6, with TRBD1 identical over 9 bases. The V segment lost 6 bases and the J segment 7 bases; nucleotides outside the gene matches: 1. The V gene's germline CDR1 is LNHDA and CDR2 SQIVND (reference sequence). The CDR3 totals 13 residues. CDR3 in DNA: TGTGCCAGTAGCGGACAGGGGAATTCACCCCTCCACTTT. Translated: CASSGQGNSPLHF.